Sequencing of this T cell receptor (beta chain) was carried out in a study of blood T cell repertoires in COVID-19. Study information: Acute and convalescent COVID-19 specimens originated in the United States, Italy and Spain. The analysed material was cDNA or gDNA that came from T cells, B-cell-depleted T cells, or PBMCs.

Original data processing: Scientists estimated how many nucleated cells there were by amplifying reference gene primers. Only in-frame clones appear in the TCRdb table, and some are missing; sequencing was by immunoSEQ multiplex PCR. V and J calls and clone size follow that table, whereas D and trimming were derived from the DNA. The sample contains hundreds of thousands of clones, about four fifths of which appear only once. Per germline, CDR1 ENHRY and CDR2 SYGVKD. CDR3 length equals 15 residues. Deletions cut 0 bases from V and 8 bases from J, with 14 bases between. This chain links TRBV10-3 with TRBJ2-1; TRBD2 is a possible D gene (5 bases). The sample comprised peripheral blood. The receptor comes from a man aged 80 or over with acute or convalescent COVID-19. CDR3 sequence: CAISESGDWQDEQFF. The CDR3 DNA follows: TGTGCCATCAGTGAGTCGGGAGACTGGCAAGATGAGCAGTTCTTC.